Following are 26 T cell receptor beta chains from one sample sequenced in a study of blood T cell repertoires in COVID-19. Assay used: immunoSEQ multiplex PCR; TCRdb lists only in-frame clones, some missing. Altogether about 240,000 clones are present, over 80% being singletons, with the ten largest covering just over 2.5%. Sequencing used PBMCs or T cells enriched from blood (not recorded which). These TCRs come from a woman in her thirties with acute COVID-19.

The chain joins TRBV6-5 to TRBJ1-2; D is unclear. V was pared by 8 bases and J by 8 bases, with 9 bases between. The CDR3 sequence is 10 residues long. Germline V gene data show CDR1 as MNHEY and CDR2 as SVGAGI. The CDR3: CASRYRGYTF. CDR3 bases: TGTGCCAGCCGCTACCGGGGCTACACCTTC.

The CDR3 DNA follows: TGCAGCCAGGGGAACACTGAAGCTTTCTTT. The encoded protein is CSQGNTEAFF. The chain is built from TRBV29-1 and TRBJ1-1; possible D gene TRBD1, 5 bases. Trimming left V 8 bases short and J 1 base short, with 5 bases between. Germline V gene sequence: CDR1 SQVTM, CDR2 ANQGSEA. This CDR3 has 10 amino acids.

The chain combines TRBV6-5 with TRBJ1-5; TRBD1 aligns across 8 bases. Germline values: CDR1 MNHEY, CDR2 SVGAGI. There are 15 residues in the CDR3. The junction had 7 bases not matched to a gene; V was cut back by 6 bases and J by 3 bases. Written as DNA, the CDR3 is TGTGCCAGCAGACGCGGGACAGGCGACAATCAGCCCCAGCATTTT. It yields the protein CASRRGTGDNQPQHF.

This chain links TRBV15 with TRBJ1-4; possible D gene TRBD1, 6 bases. Germline CDR1 is LNHNV and CDR2 is YYDKDF (reference sequence). Trimming removed 5 bases at V and 7 bases at J, with 17 bases between. The CDR3 covers 15 residues. The CDR3 nucleotides are TGTGCCACCAGCTCAGGGGTGGGGGCCCGTGAAAAACTGTTTTTT. Protein sequence: CATSSGVGAREKLFF.

This chain links TRBV13 with TRBJ2-5, with D perhaps matching TRBD2 (5 bases). Trimming took off 6 bases at V and 5 bases at J, with 13 bases between the two ends. CDR3 size: 13 residues. Germline loops: CDR1 PRHDT, CDR2 FYEKMQ (reference sequence). CDR3: CASRRLAEETQYF. As DNA, the CDR3 is TGTGCCAGCAGGCGTCTAGCCGAGGAGACCCAGTACTTC.

This clone turned up a few times. V and J are TRBV10-3 and TRBJ1-5; no firm D call. The CDR3 has 15 amino acids. Looked up from germline, CDR1 is ENHRY and CDR2 is SYGVKD. V was clipped by 3 bases and J by 4 bases, with 13 bases between them. CDR3 sequence: CAISETGRWNQPQHF. The CDR3 DNA reads TGTGCCATCAGTGAAACCGGGAGATGGAATCAGCCCCAGCATTTT.

V and J are TRBV5-1 and TRBJ2-7; weak D call: TRBD1 (6 bases). V was shortened by 3 bases and J by 4 bases, with 17 bases between the two germline ends. Germline CDR1 reads SGHRS; CDR2 reads YFSETQ. This CDR3 is built from 15 residues. As DNA, the CDR3 is TGCGCCAGCAGCTCCTCCGGACAGACAAGTTACGAGCAGTACTTC. Protein: CASSSSGQTSYEQYF. Using reference TRBV5-1 and TRBJ2-7 for the parts outside the CDR3, the full variable domain is KAGVTQTPRYLIKTRGQQVTLSCSPISGHRSVSWYQQTPGQGLQFLFEYFSETQRNKGNFPGRFSGRQFSNSRSEMNVSTLELGDSALYLCASSSSGQTSYEQYFGPGTRLTVT.

This clone has more than one count but fewer than ten. The rearrangement links TRBV27 to TRBJ2-7; 8 bases agree with TRBD1. With V trimmed by 5 bases and J by 5 bases, 8 bases remained unmatched. Per the germline V gene, CDR1 is MNHEY and CDR2 is SMNVEV (reference sequence). The CDR3 spans 14 residues. CDR3 region: CASSPPGQEDEQYF. The CDR3, as DNA: TGTGCCAGCAGTCCGCCGGGACAGGAAGACGAGCAGTACTTC.

The chain has TRBV7-2 and TRBJ2-2; D is uncertain. CDR3 length: 14 residues. CDR1 is SGHTA, CDR2 FQGNSA, per germline. V dropped 3 bases and J dropped 0 bases, with 5 bases sitting between them. The CDR3 protein is CASSFSANTGELFF. The CDR3 DNA follows: TGTGCCAGCAGCTTCTCGGCGAACACCGGGGAGCTGTTTTTT. The whole variable domain, filled in from reference TRBV7-2 and TRBJ2-2, reads GAGVSQSPSNKVTEKGKDVELRCDPISGHTALYWYRQSLGQGLEFLIYFQGNSAPDKSGLPSDRFSAERTGGSVSTLTIQRTQQEDSAVYLCASSFSANTGELFFGEGSRLTVL.

The chain joins TRBV18 to TRBJ2-1, with TRBD1 matching 8 bases. After removal of 3 bases from V and 3 bases from J, the junction contained 4 bases not matched to a gene. This CDR3 contains 15 residues. Germline V CDR1 and CDR2: KGHSH, LQKENI. The CDR3 DNA reads as TGTGCCAGCTCACCGGACAGGGCACTCTACAATGAGCAGTTCTTC. Residues: CASSPDRALYNEQFF.

This chain connects TRBV21-1 to TRBJ1-4. TRBV21-1 is designated a pseudogene. CDR3 length: 18 residues. The CDR3 region has the DNA TGTGCCAGCAGCAAAAAACGTCGGGTCGGTAAAACTAATGAAAAACTGTTTTTT. Its translation: CASSKKRRVGKTNEKLFF.

CDR3 bases: TGTGCCAGCACCGGGCCGGGGAGGGTGGTCACCGGGGAGCTGTTTTTT. Translating gives CASTGPGRVVTGELFF. The chain employs TRBV2 and TRBJ2-2; 7 bases agree with TRBD2. Germline V gives CDR1 SNHLY, CDR2 FYNNEI. This CDR3 has 16 residues. V dropped 7 bases and J dropped 4; count of bases not matched to a gene: 12.

The chain employs TRBV7-9 and TRBJ1-2; D perhaps matches TRBD1 (6 bases). V was clipped by 5 bases and J by 6 bases, with 16 bases between them. The CDR3 sequence is 14 residues long. The germline V gene has CDR1 SEHNR and CDR2 FQNEAQ (reference sequence). CDR3 protein: CASSRVWGQDGYTF. CDR3 nucleotides: TGTGCCAGCAGCCGCGTTTGGGGGCAGGATGGCTACACCTTC. Full variable domain (rest looked up from reference TRBV7-9 and TRBJ1-2): DTGVSQNPRHKITKRGQNVTFRCDPISEHNRLYWYRQTLGQGPEFLTYFQNEAQLEKSRLLSDRFSAERPKGSFSTLEIQRTEQGDSAMYLCASSRVWGQDGYTFGSGTRLTVV.

This chain uses TRBV3-1 (or the pseudogene TRBV3-2) with TRBJ1-2, with 7 nucleotides matching TRBD1. Trimming cost V 0 bases and J 4 bases; bases outside gene matches: 5. The CDR3 consists of 15 residues. Germline lookup yields CDR1 LGHDT and CDR2 YNNKEL (reference sequence). In nucleotides, the CDR3 is TGTGCCAGCAGCCAAGATGCAGGGGGTGGCTATGGCTACACCTTC. This translates into CASSQDAGGGYGYTF.

V and J are TRBV9 and TRBJ1-2, with 7 nucleotides matching TRBD1. Germline V gene sequence: CDR1 SGDLS, CDR2 YYNGEE. The CDR3 contains 16 residues. V trimming: 0 bases; J trimming: 3 bases; junction bases outside the gene matches: 8. CDR3 DNA sequence: TGTGCCAGCAGCGTAGGGCGAGGGGGCAGCCACTATGGCTACACCTTC. Protein: CASSVGRGGSHYGYTF. The full variable domain, its missing parts supplied by reference TRBV9 and TRBJ1-2, is DSGVTQTPKHLITATGQRVTLRCSPRSGDLSVYWYQQSLDQGLQFLIQYYNGEERAKGNILERFSAQQFPDLHSELNLSSLELGDSALYFCASSVGRGGSHYGYTFGSGTRLTVV.

The chain is built from TRBV5-1 and TRBJ2-1, with 11 nucleotides matching TRBD2. Trimming cost V 2 bases and J 6 bases; bases outside gene matches: 4. CDR1 is SGHRS and CDR2 is YFSETQ in the germline V gene. This CDR3 spans 15 amino acids. The CDR3 protein is CASSFTSGGFNEQFF. For the CDR3, the DNA is TGCGCCAGCAGCTTCACTAGCGGGGGATTCAATGAGCAGTTCTTC.

V usage is TRBV14 and J usage is TRBJ1-2; 10 nucleotides line up with TRBD1. With 5 bases clipped from V and 13 bases from J, the junction kept 7 bases outside the gene matches. Germline loops: CDR1 SGHDN, CDR2 FVKESK. The CDR3 extends over 12 amino acids. This CDR3 is CASSLAGQGITF. The CDR3 DNA sequence: TGTGCCAGCAGCTTAGCGGGACAGGGGATCACCTTC.

CDR3: CASRWGGYNEQFF. CDR3 sequence (DNA): TGTGCCAGCAGGTGGGGGGGGTACAATGAGCAGTTCTTC. The chain recombines TRBV5-4 with TRBJ2-1; the match to TRBD2 covers 7 bases. The ends lost 5 bases at V and 4 bases at J; junction bases unmatched: 3. The CDR3 totals 13 residues. The V gene's germline CDR1 is SGHNT and CDR2 YYREEE (reference sequence).

V is TRBV10-3 and J is TRBJ2-7, with D tentatively TRBD2 (5 bases). Germline assignment: CDR1 ENHRY and CDR2 SYGVKD. Trimming removed 0 bases at V and 2 bases at J, with 11 bases between. This CDR3 is 15 amino acids long. CDR3 coding DNA: TGTGCCATCAGTGAGTCTAGCGAAACGACCTACGAGCAGTACTTC. Its translation: CAISESSETTYEQYF.

V is TRBV7-2 and J is TRBJ1-2, with no clear D. CDR3 length equals 14 residues. In germline, CDR1 is SGHTA, CDR2 FQGNSA. Between the trimmed V and J ends, which lost 1 base and 4 bases, there was a span of 10 bases. The CDR3 DNA reads as TGTGCCAGCAGCTTAGACTACAGCGGCTATGGCTACACCTTC. This sequence encodes CASSLDYSGYGYTF. The full variable domain, its missing parts supplied by reference TRBV7-2 and TRBJ1-2, is GAGVSQSPSNKVTEKGKDVELRCDPISGHTALYWYRQSLGQGLEFLIYFQGNSAPDKSGLPSDRFSAERTGGSVSTLTIQRTQQEDSAVYLCASSLDYSGYGYTFGSGTRLTVV.

This chain connects TRBV6-5 to TRBJ1-1; 7 positions agree with TRBD1. CDR1 is MNHEY and CDR2 is SVGAGI in the germline V gene. The CDR3 contains 16 residues. V shed 4 bases, J shed 0 bases, and the junction held 8 bases outside the gene matches. The chain's CDR3 is CASSSRLGGLNTEAFF. CDR3 in DNA: TGTGCCAGCAGTTCACGCCTAGGGGGCTTGAACACTGAAGCTTTCTTT.

In its sample, this clone was seen once. The gene calls are TRBV2 and TRBJ2-1; 11 nucleotides align to TRBD2. Per germline, CDR1 SNHLY and CDR2 FYNNEI. The CDR3 is 14 residues long. After removal of 6 bases from V and 5 bases from J, the junction contained 3 bases not matched to a gene. The CDR3, as DNA: TGTGCCAGCAGAGTAGCGGGGGGGGACAATGAGCAGTTCTTC. Translation gives CASRVAGGDNEQFF.

The chain carries TRBV7-9 and TRBJ2-3; TRBD1 is a possible D gene (6 bases). V was clipped by 5 bases and J by 1 base, with 13 bases between them. Per the germline V gene, CDR1 is SEHNR and CDR2 is FQNEAQ (reference sequence). CDR3 length: 15 amino acids. The CDR3 DNA follows: TGTGCCAGCAGCCTAACCAGGGGAGGCACAGATACGCAGTATTTT. Protein sequence: CASSLTRGGTDTQYF.

CDR3 nucleotides: TGTGCCAGCAGTTTATTCGGGGGGGAGGTCACTGAAGCTTTCTTT. Translation: CASSLFGGEVTEAFF. The V gene is TRBV28, the J gene TRBJ1-1; a weak D match, TRBD1 (5 bases). Trimming shortened V by 1 base and J by 4 bases, and 13 bases separated the two germline ends. Per the germline V gene, CDR1 is MDHEN and CDR2 is SYDVKM. This CDR3 region has 15 residues.

This clone was counted once. V and J are TRBV3-1 (or the pseudogene TRBV3-2) and TRBJ2-5, with TRBD2 matching over 10 bases. Unmatched junction bases numbered 7, after V lost 3 bases and J lost 0 bases. This CDR3 has 17 amino acids. CDR1 is LGHDT and CDR2 is YNNKEL in the germline V gene (reference sequence). The DNA of the CDR3 is TGTGCCAGCAGCCAGGGAACTAGCGGGGTTTACCAAGAGACCCAGTACTTC. Translating gives CASSQGTSGVYQETQYF.

The genes are TRBV5-6 and TRBJ2-3; 7 bases match TRBD1. The junction had 8 bases not matched to a gene; V was cut back by 2 bases and J by 5 bases. Germline CDR1 is SGHDT and CDR2 is YYEEEE. The length of the CDR3 is 15 residues. The chain's CDR3 is CASSLPGGWGDTQYF. For the CDR3, the DNA is TGTGCCAGCAGCTTACCAGGGGGTTGGGGAGATACGCAGTATTTT.